The source of this TCR beta chain is a study of yellow fever vaccine responses in identical twins (dated by TCRdb to the late 2010s). Background for the entire study: Focusing on identical twins, the study followed the T cell clones that responded to the vaccine, and did so with precision. Broader findings and caveats from the paper: The T cell response to vaccination in identical twins was reported by the authors to appear partly convergent and partly personalized.

The CDR3 contains 15 residues, cysteine and phenylalanine counted. The read is trimmed to its CDR3 DNA, 45 bases read in frame from base 1. From a lookup of the germline V gene, CDR1 and CDR2 are LGHNA and YNFKEQ. The junction shows trimming of 4 bases on V and 0 bases on J, and the gene matches do not reach 5 bases of it. Preparation of the library involved RT-PCR. The listed sequencing device is Illumina HiSeq 2500. TCRdb took the public reads, trimmed them with fastp at Q25, ran MiXCR for clone calling and kept in-frame beta chains. Rows with one shared CDR3 protein collapse into an entry with the most common genes and DNA. Within this sample are roughly 17,000 distinct CDR3 sequences, with under 75% of them counted one time only. The ten largest clonotypes hold over 2% of the sample. Of note for this clonotype: Which antigen it targets is not known. No qualities accompany the bases; no much larger clone lies one base away.

The sample in question was T cells from blood (PBMCs), unsorted or a sorted subset (not recorded which), obtained before or after yellow fever vaccination (not recorded which). The chain links TRBV4-2 with TRBJ1-1; 7 bases in the middle match TRBD1. This sequence originates from a woman aged 18-30 years who received the yellow fever vaccine. Donor details come from another sample of the same person, matched by shared clones. The DNA is as follows: TGTGCCAGCAGCCGACCGGGACAGCTGAACACTGAAGCTTTCTTT. This is translated as CASSRPGQLNTEAFF.